This TCR beta chain was documented in a study of blood T cells in healthy people across ages (dated by TCRdb to about 2015). Concerning the study at large: In model experiments, template switching captured about one uniquely barcoded TCR beta cDNA molecule for every two T cells. The donors were divided into four age groups: young (average roughly 17 years), middle-aged (around 37), aged (approximately 64) and long-lived (roughly 82). Using the same blood draw, the study looked at two additional independent replicas of 1 million unique cDNA reads for two donors, one aged 18 to 30 and the other aged 80 or older. Donors of different ages were randomly distributed across sequencing lanes to avoid experimental bias. Age-related changes in TCR beta repertoire diversity were measured in the study by deep sequencing normalized with unique cDNA molecular identifiers. What the research found in general, with its limitations: A strong correlation was found between observed TCR beta diversity and the percentage of naive T cells measured by flow cytometry. Observed TCR beta diversity per million T cells fell roughly linearly with age, and a significant reduction was already apparent by age about 36. Conclusive comparison of naive and antigen-experienced compartments was prevented by the profiling of bulk unsorted PBMCs. The CMV infection status of donors was not known, potentially confounding age-related changes in expanded clonotypes. Compared with the aged group, more naive CD4+ T cells, fewer expanded clones and increased TCR diversity were shown by the long-lived group, suggesting age selection. Estimates of total diversity based on one million sequenced T cells were regarded as lower bounds and as underestimates.

Libraries were built with 5' RACE. Sequenced using an Illumina HiSeq 2500. A second PCR of roughly 7 to 11 cycles was performed with a sample-barcoded 5' primer and a J-beta primer mix. A template-switch 5' adaptor carrying 12 random nucleotides introduced a unique molecular identifier onto each TCR beta cDNA molecule. At least 3 million CDR3-containing paired-end reads were obtained from each sample. The Mint cDNA synthesis kit, primed by a TRBC-specific oligonucleotide, was used to synthesize first-strand cDNA from all RNA. After uracil-DNA glycosylase treatment, a first 18-cycle PCR used universal primers M1SS and BC2_uni_R on all cDNA. Processing in the source paper ran as follows. For normalization, 1 million high-quality reads, each with a distinct molecular identifier, were randomly selected from each sample. Reads with shared molecular identifiers were discarded instead of being binned into consensus sequences. MiTCR, with a Q25 quality threshold and the strictest error-elimination algorithm, was used for CDR3 identification, clonotype clustering and error correction. A nonparametric unseen species model with Euler transformation was used to estimate lower-bound total TCR beta diversity. TCRdb applied fastp at Q25 and MiXCR to the public reads, then kept only in-frame beta chains. Rows matching on CDR3 protein sequence are summarized as one entry with the most common DNA and genes. These V and J calls derive from TCRdb rather than the authors' analysis. This sample gives over 550,000 distinct CDR3 sequences in total; about 30% of them show up just once. The ten biggest clones cover roughly 14% of the sample.

Donors were approximately 42 systemically healthy Caucasian individuals from Russia aged 6 to 90 years. Around 10 milliliters of peripheral blood were collected from each donor into EDTA-treated Vacutainer tubes. Ficoll-Paque density-gradient centrifugation was used to isolate PBMCs, with at least 6.5 million per sample. Total RNA was extracted from PBMCs with Trizol reagent, with at least 5.5 micrograms obtained per sample. For every donor, flow cytometry on a PBMC aliquot measured the percentage of naive CD45RAhigh/CD27high T cells. Trimming at the junction amounts to 9 bases on V and 6 bases on J, and the germline ends lie 11 bases apart. Reading from cysteine to phenylalanine, the CDR3 counts 11 amino acids. The retained sequence is limited to the CDR3, 33 bases, with the frame set at the first base. Looking up the germline V gene yields CDR1 SNHLY and CDR2 FYNNEI. This clonotype was found a few times. Its antigen is currently not known. The record has no base qualities; no much larger clone is one base away.

The sequencing input was blood. The chain joins TRBV2 to TRBJ1-2; no D segment can be confidently identified. This clonotype was obtained from a woman aged 80 or over in good health. The DNA reads as follows: TGTGCCAGTGGACCGCAGGATGGCTACACCTTC. The resulting protein is CASGPQDGYTF.